Here is one T cell receptor (beta chain) with its context. The specificity of this receptor is unknown. Base qualities are not recorded, but no much larger clone differs from it by a single base. Each donor gave one peripheral blood draw, averaging around 0.11 L, which was collected into heparinised tubes. A BD FACSAria II and a panel including CD45RO, CCR7, CD25, CD127, CD95 and CD27 were used to sort naive, central memory, regulatory and stem cell-like memory CD4+ T cells. Purity was above 95% for every sorted population. PBMCs were isolated immediately by Lymphoprep density gradient centrifugation and stained directly without culture. So that batch effects would be minimized, each experiment stained and sorted samples in pairs, pairing one healthy donor with one patient. This sample stems from a study of beta chain features in type 1 diabetes (dated by TCRdb to 2017 to 2018). Turning to the overall study: Patients and healthy donors did not differ in mean age, gender distribution, total cell number or subset yield. In the study, recently diagnosed type 1 diabetes patients and matched healthy donors were compared on the TCRB repertoires of their sorted circulating CD4+ T cell subsets. Naive and central memory subsets were obtained from all 30 or so donors, but regulatory and stem cell-like memory subsets were isolated from only 8 patients and about 8 healthy donors. Across all samples, around 99 million sorted cells were examined, and cell number per subset correlated strongly with RNA yield.

V loses 4 bases at its end and J loses 4 bases; junction bases beyond the gene matches: 6. The CDR3 measures 16 amino acids from cysteine to phenylalanine. Only the CDR3 DNA is retained, 48 bases long and in frame from the first base. According to the germline V gene, CDR1 reads LGHNA and CDR2 reads YSLEER. The entire amount of isolated RNA was reverse transcribed using the High Capacity cDNA Reverse Transcription Kit, so the sequenced TCRB transcripts were expressed ones. Naive, central memory and regulatory T cell samples underwent deep immunoSEQ sequencing, averaging around 4 million total reads per sample. After sorted cells were lysed in RLT buffer, RNA was extracted with DNase-treated RNeasy Micro or Mini kits, with the choice depending on cell number. Each cell subset was processed on its own to prevent cross-contamination, while patient and healthy donor samples were processed together. The immunoSEQ multiplex PCR was used to amplify TCRB sequences from cDNA, yielding 87-bp fragments that span the CDR3 region. Amplicons were sequenced on the Illumina HiSeq platform. For the original study's pipeline: Synthetic template baselines were used to correct PCR bias computationally, reads within Hamming distance 2 were collapsed, and singletons that could not be merged were discarded. Reads were aligned to IMGT to assign V, D and J genes, CDR3 length, and insertions or deletions at six rearrangement sites. Within each subset, clonotype counts were normalized to the number of sorted cells before true diversity and Gini coefficients were calculated with the tcR R package. The overlap coefficient, calculated on TCRB nucleotide sequences, was used to measure repertoire sharing. Out-of-frame TCRB sequences from naive cells were analyzed to stand in for the pre-selection repertoire. This immuneACCESS table, as held by TCRdb, lists in-frame sequences with V and J called but not all clones. Of the missing ones, under half trace to an unresolved V gene in checked studies; the others have no known cause. The V and J calls and clone size are taken from that table; D and trimming were inferred from the DNA. This sample has roughly 370,000 clones in its table, and around 13% of those were observed once. Less than 0.04% of the sample is held by the ten biggest clonotypes.

Points the paper makes about the study in general: Because cDNA was sequenced instead of genomic DNA, highly expressing activated cells could be over-represented, though the groups showed no difference in activation or CD3 levels. Naive, central memory and regulatory TCRB repertoires appeared to be more alike among patients than among healthy donors. In all four CD4+ subsets, TCRB CDR3 length was moderately but significantly shorter in type 1 diabetes patients. Because small numbers of individuals were included in the HLA sub-analyses, any influence of HLA type on TCRB rearrangement was left unresolved. Shorter templates might be favored by PCR, yet because patient and control samples were amplified and corrected together, any such skew would affect both groups equally. Fewer insertions and more nucleotide deletions at VDJ recombination sites were observed in patients with type 1 diabetes, implying thymic rearrangement abnormalities.

The rearranged segments are TRBV4-3 and TRBJ2-1; TRBD2 lines up with 11 middle nucleotides. The sequence was collected from a man aged 25 to 45 in good health. The sample taken for sequencing was naive CD4+ T cells from blood. The sample's cell subset or site label, in plain terms: true naive CD4+ T cells. This receptor carries the CDR3 CASSPPSGRTYNEQFF. The DNA sequence is as follows: TGCGCCAGCAGCCCCCCTAGCGGGAGGACATACAATGAGCAGTTCTTC.